A selection of T cell receptor beta chains follows, all from one sample in a study of cytomegalovirus exposure and HLA in healthy donors. Profiling relied on immunoSEQ multiplex PCR, and the TCRdb table lists in-frame clones only, not all of them. Of about 120,000 clones in the sample, 80% were seen once. Sequences were obtained from PBMCs. Receptors originate from a female donor in good health and CMV-seropositive. CDR3s include the opening cysteine and the closing phenylalanine or tryptophan.

v_gene: TRBV30; CDR3aa: CAWSATERFTDTQYF
v_gene: TRBV30; CDR3aa: CAWSYLGGNEKLFF
v_gene: TRBV4-2; CDR3aa: CASSLRRDRAYEQYF
v_gene: TRBV6-5; CDR3aa: CASSNRGSQYF
v_gene: TRBV11-2; CDR3aa: CASSLVGGIQPQHF
v_gene: TRBV6-5; CDR3aa: CASSYSRSMNTEAFF
v_gene: TRBV7-2; CDR3aa: CASSFLSIPGGKNTEAFF
v_gene: TRBV10-3; CDR3aa: CAIGGENQPQHF
v_gene: TRBV7-6; CDR3aa: CASSSREGSYEQYF
v_gene: TRBV9; CDR3aa: CASTRLGADTQYF
v_gene: TRBV4-2; CDR3aa: CASSHDPTDYQPQHF
v_gene: TRBV5-6; CDR3aa: CASSLHRGYEQYF
v_gene: TRBV10-3; CDR3aa: CAISGNRDTGELFF
v_gene: TRBV6-5; CDR3aa: CASSRQEGNQPQHF
v_gene: TRBV6-6; CDR3aa: CASSPNRGVQETQYF
v_gene: TRBV2; CDR3aa: CASKQGLSGQPQHF
v_gene: TRBV18; CDR3aa: CASSPIQENNEQFF
v_gene: TRBV13; CDR3aa: CASSSGTGAGNTIYF
v_gene: TRBV7-9; CDR3aa: CSSSLGGGRSYEQYF
v_gene: TRBV10-2; CDR3aa: CASSDLTGANQPQHF
v_gene: TRBV7-6; CDR3aa: CASSPGGFIEAFF
v_gene: TRBV9; CDR3aa: CASSQTPGGTDTQYF
v_gene: TRBV7-6; CDR3aa: CASSSQTGISGANVLTF
v_gene: TRBV5-4; CDR3aa: CASSLAILANEQFF
v_gene: TRBV18; CDR3aa: CASSEAVQGADGYTF
v_gene: TRBV6-4; CDR3aa: CASSQTSGATDTQYF
v_gene: TRBV15; CDR3aa: CATSKTGFPYGYTF
v_gene: TRBV6-8; CDR3aa: CARTEKLFF
v_gene: TRBV27; CDR3aa: CASSLSGGSYNEQFF
v_gene: TRBV18; CDR3aa: CASSPKGRDSGNTIYF